A single sample is the source of the 14 T cell receptor beta chains below, sequenced in a study of low-dose radiotherapy and immunotherapy resistance in tumors. Primers used for first-strand cDNA, a TRAV- and TRBV-specific set, covered both alpha and beta chains. With a constant-region primer and a V-primer adapter, TCRs were subjected to 15 to 25 PCR cycles of amplification. TCRdb reprocessed the reads via MiXCR and lists one record per CDR3 protein. The sample comprises over 15,000 distinct CDR3 sequences, 70% of which are singletons, and less than 6% rests with the top ten. These receptors originate from a human donor with advanced metastatic prostate, ovarian, gallbladder or colorectal cancer (not recorded which). This table probably holds off-target reads from a library built for another chain.

This clonotype turned up a few times. This chain uses TRBV10-3 with TRBJ2-3; TRBD2 is a possible D gene (6 bases). The CDR3 is made up of 13 amino acids. V dropped 4 bases and J dropped 8 bases, with 13 bases sitting between them. Looked up from germline, CDR1 is ENHRY and CDR2 is SYGVKD. The DNA for the CDR3 is TGTGCCATCAGTGGCTCAGACGGGGGTACGCAGTATTTT. Protein product: CAISGSDGGTQYF.

The chain links TRBV5-1 to TRBJ2-2; no firm D call. Germline CDR1 reads SGHRS; CDR2 reads YFSETQ. Trimming stripped 0 bases from V and 3 bases from J, with 15 bases between. CDR3 size: 17 residues. CDR3 DNA sequence: TGCGCCAGCAGCTTGGCCTCACGGGCCTCCCACACCGGGGAGCTGTTTTTT. This sequence encodes CASSLASRASHTGELFF.

Details on this clonotype: One junction end disagrees with the germline gene, perhaps due to a read error. The rearrangement joins TRBV30 to TRBJ2-1; D is unclear. The germline gives CDR1 GTSNPN, CDR2 SVGIG (reference sequence). CDR3 length: 14 residues. CDR3 amino acids: CAWELQSSHNEQFF. CDR3 DNA sequence: TGTGCCTGGGAGCTACAAAGCTCCCACAATGAGCAGTTCTTC.

The rearrangement joins TRBV7-9 to TRBJ1-2; 8 bases agree with TRBD1. Germline V CDR1 and CDR2: SEHNR, FQNEAQ (reference sequence). The CDR3 consists of 18 residues. Trimming cost V 5 bases and J 1 base; bases outside gene matches: 15. CDR3 residues: CASSRTGRTYDNNYGYTF. CDR3 in DNA: TGTGCCAGCAGCCGGACAGGGCGAACCTACGATAATAACTATGGCTACACCTTC. The full variable domain, with the rest looked up from reference TRBV7-9 and TRBJ1-2, is DTGVSQNPRHKITKRGQNVTFRCDPISEHNRLYWYRQTLGQGPEFLTYFQNEAQLEKSRLLSDRFSAERPKGSFSTLEIQRTEQGDSAMYLCASSRTGRTYDNNYGYTFGSGTRLTVV.

The chain carries TRBV11-2 and TRBJ2-7; D possibly corresponds to TRBD2 (6 bases). The CDR3 is 14 amino acids. CDR1 SGHAT and CDR2 FQNNGV come from the germline V gene. The V end was cut by 5 bases, the J end by 1 base, with 12 bases between. CDR3 region: CASSRSGSSYEQYF. CDR3 nucleotides: TGTGCCAGCAGCCGTAGCGGCTCTTCCTACGAGCAGTACTTC.

The chain uses TRBV29-1 and TRBJ1-2, with D uncertain. Germline CDR1 and CDR2: SQVTM and ANQGSEA. The CDR3 extends over 15 amino acids. Trimming removed 0 bases at V and 2 bases at J, with 13 bases between. The CDR3 sequence: CSVEDPRGWNYGYTF. The CDR3 region has the DNA TGCAGCGTTGAAGATCCCCGGGGTTGGAACTATGGCTACACCTTC. Using reference TRBV29-1 and TRBJ1-2 for the parts outside the CDR3, the full variable domain is SAVISQKPSRDICQRGTSLTIQCQVDSQVTMMFWYRQQPGQSLTLIATANQGSEATYESGFVIDKFPISRPNLTFSTLTVSNMSPEDSSIYLCSVEDPRGWNYGYTFGSGTRLTVV.

The chain joins TRBV20-1 to TRBJ2-1; D is perhaps TRBD2 (7 bases). The germline V gene has CDR1 DFQATT and CDR2 SNEGSKA (reference sequence). This CDR3 is 14 amino acids long. Trimming removed 5 bases at V and 6 bases at J, with 17 bases between. CDR3 in DNA: TGCAGTGCTGCGACGGGCGGGGGCTTCAATGAGCAGTTCTTC. It encodes CSAATGGGFNEQFF.

This chain uses TRBV6-2 or TRBV6-3 with TRBJ2-3; 8 bases match TRBD1. After removal of 6 bases from V and 4 bases from J, the junction contained 12 bases not matched to a gene. The V gene's germline CDR1 is MNHEY and CDR2 SVGEGT. The CDR3 runs 16 residues. Written as DNA, the CDR3 is TGTGCCAGCAGCTCCCGGGCAGGGGGCATCGCAGATACGCAGTATTTT. The encoded protein is CASSSRAGGIADTQYF.

This clonotype has a single count. The chain recombines TRBV30 with TRBJ1-1, with D possibly matching TRBD1 (5 bases). V gave up 3 bases and J gave up 7 bases, with 15 bases separating them. The V gene's germline CDR1 is GTSNPN and CDR2 SVGIG (reference sequence). There are 13 residues in the CDR3. The CDR3 region is CAWSSQPGDEAFF. The CDR3, as DNA: TGTGCCTGGAGCTCTCAGCCGGGGGATGAAGCTTTCTTT.

The rearrangement joins TRBV30 to TRBJ2-1; D is unresolved. The CDR3 totals 14 residues. Germline V gene data show CDR1 as GTSNPN and CDR2 as SVGIG (reference sequence). The V gene lost 4 bases and the J gene lost 3 bases, with 13 bases spanning the gap. The CDR3 nucleotides read TGTGCCTGGACCGGAATGATCCGCTACAATGAGCAGTTCTTC. Translating gives CAWTGMIRYNEQFF.

The J gene is TRBJ2-2, the V gene TRBV4-2, with TRBD2 as a possible D gene (5 bases). The CDR3 consists of 13 residues. In germline, CDR1 is LGHNA, CDR2 YNFKEQ. V gave up 2 bases and J gave up 5 bases, with 6 bases separating them. In nucleotides, the CDR3 is TGTGCCAGCAGCCAAACTAGAACCGGGGAGCTGTTTTTT. This codes for CASSQTRTGELFF.

The V gene is TRBV28, the J gene TRBJ1-4, with D possibly TRBD1 on 6 matching bases. V dropped 5 bases and J dropped 4 bases, with 14 bases sitting between them. CDR1 is MDHEN and CDR2 is SYDVKM in the germline V gene. This CDR3 region has 15 residues. Here the CDR3 DNA reads TGTGCCAGCAGTAGTTGGGGGGGCCGTAATGAAAAACTGTTTTTT. This sequence encodes CASSSWGGRNEKLFF.

As DNA, the CDR3 is TGTGCCATCACCCCCGGGACAGGGGAAAGTGAAGCTTTCTTT. It translates to CAITPGTGESEAFF. This rearrangement joins TRBV10-3 to TRBJ1-1; 10 nucleotides match TRBD1. The length of the CDR3 is 14 residues. V was pared by 7 bases and J by 7 bases, with 9 bases of the junction left unmatched. Germline assignment: CDR1 ENHRY and CDR2 SYGVKD.

This clonotype is a singleton in its sample. The CDR3 DNA sequence: TGCGCCAGCAGCCATCAAGGGGGCAGAGCTAACTATGGCTACACCTTC. This encodes CASSHQGGRANYGYTF. The chain joins TRBV4-3 to TRBJ1-2, with 7 bases aligning to TRBD1. Losses at the gene ends were 3 bases for V and 0 bases for J; bases not matched to a gene: 7. The CDR3 runs 16 residues. Germline V gene sequence: CDR1 LGHNA, CDR2 YSLEER.